The 29 T cell receptor beta chains reported below all come from one sample, sequenced in a study of CD8 T cells in Susac syndrome. With random hexamers, reverse transcription was performed on roughly 0.5 to 1 ug of RNA. MiXCR was run by TCRdb on the immunoSEQ multiplex PCR reads, yielding one entry per CDR3 protein. The table has just over 150,000 distinct CDR3 sequences, around 95% seen once. The sample comprised CD8+ T cells from PBMCs. The receptor source for this set is a human donor with multiple sclerosis.

The chain recombines TRBV13 with TRBJ2-7; D ambiguous. Trimming left V 6 bases short and J 6 bases short, with 15 bases between. The CDR3 extends over 13 amino acids. The germline V gene has CDR1 PRHDT and CDR2 FYEKMQ (reference sequence). This CDR3 is CASRRNGPAEQYF. The CDR3, as DNA: TGTGCCAGCAGACGGAATGGACCGGCCGAGCAGTACTTC.

This clonotype appeared once. The chain couples TRBV20-1 to TRBJ2-5, with 8 bases matching TRBD2. The CDR3 consists of 15 residues. The germline gives CDR1 DFQATT, CDR2 SNEGSKA (reference sequence). The junction had 9 bases not matched to a gene; V was cut back by 1 base and J by 5 bases. CDR3 coding DNA: TGCAGTGCTAGAGTATTCGGGGGGGGAGCGGAGACCCAGTACTTC. Protein sequence: CSARVFGGGAETQYF.

The CDR3 spells CASSGGTAYEQYF. The CDR3 region has the DNA TGTGCCAGCTCTGGGGGAACTGCCTACGAGCAGTACTTC. The chain couples TRBV7-9 to TRBJ2-7; D could derive from TRBD1 or TRBD2 (5 bases each). CDR1 is SEHNR, CDR2 FQNEAQ, per germline (reference sequence). The V and J ends lost 8 bases and 2 bases respectively, with 13 bases between them. This CDR3 is built from 13 residues.

This chain connects TRBV13 to TRBJ2-5; D unresolved. The germline CDR1 and CDR2 sequences are PRHDT and FYEKMQ (reference sequence). This CDR3 region has 16 residues. Trimming pared 0 bases from V and 3 bases from J, leaving 14 bases between. CDR3 sequence reads: CASSLGRVGIEETQYF. In DNA form, the CDR3 reads TGTGCCAGCAGCTTAGGAAGGGTTGGGATTGAAGAGACCCAGTACTTC.

This sequence joins TRBV15 and TRBJ2-2; D is unclear. Germline assignment: CDR1 LNHNV and CDR2 YYDKDF (reference sequence). The CDR3 has 15 amino acids. V lost 0 bases and J 1 base, leaving 6 bases between the germline ends. CDR3 in amino acids: CATSRDTRNTGELFF. The CDR3 DNA reads as TGTGCCACCAGCAGAGATACCAGGAACACCGGGGAGCTGTTTTTT.

This chain connects TRBV7-2 to TRBJ2-4; TRBD2 agrees at 10 bases. This CDR3 is 15 amino acids long. V lost 5 bases and J lost 7; bases outside the gene matches: 8. Per the germline V gene, CDR1 is SGHTA and CDR2 is FQGNSA. The CDR3 is CASSPGLARANIQYF. CDR3 bases: TGTGCCAGCAGCCCGGGACTAGCGAGAGCGAACATTCAGTACTTC.

This clonotype was counted once. The chain carries TRBV13 and TRBJ2-1; unclear D gene. Trimming left V 6 bases short and J 8 bases short, with 8 bases between. CDR3 size: 11 residues. Germline V gene sequence: CDR1 PRHDT, CDR2 FYEKMQ (reference sequence). The CDR3 is CASRSRDEQFF. The CDR3 bases are TGTGCCAGCAGATCTAGGGATGAGCAGTTCTTC.

V and J are TRBV20-1 and TRBJ1-2, with D possibly TRBD1 on 5 matching bases. The germline CDR1 and CDR2 sequences are DFQATT and SNEGSKA (reference sequence). This CDR3 is built from 15 residues. V lost 2 bases and J lost 4, with 17 bases in between. The CDR3 DNA reads TGCAGTGCTAGATATACCGGGACCAAGTTCTATGGCTACACCTTC. This translates into CSARYTGTKFYGYTF.

V and J are TRBV5-1 and TRBJ2-5, with TRBD1 identical over 8 bases. From germline, CDR1 is SGHRS and CDR2 YFSETQ. The CDR3 loop spans 17 amino acids. The trim removed 4 bases at V and 0 bases at J, leaving 11 bases unmatched. CDR3 in amino acids: CASSDADRGPYQETQYF. Written as DNA, the CDR3 is TGCGCCAGCAGCGACGCCGACAGGGGACCGTACCAAGAGACCCAGTACTTC.

The table lists this clonotype with a count of one. The J gene is TRBJ2-7, the V gene TRBV14, with 8 bases that match TRBD1. Losses at the gene ends were 4 bases for V and 1 base for J; bases not matched to a gene: 6. The CDR3 totals 15 residues. Per the germline V gene, CDR1 is SGHDN and CDR2 is FVKESK. CDR3 nucleotide sequence: TGTGCCAGCAGCCCTCGCCGGGACAGGTCCTACGAGCAGTACTTC. Its protein product is CASSPRRDRSYEQYF.

The V gene is TRBV13, the J gene TRBJ2-1; no definite D call. From germline, CDR1 is PRHDT and CDR2 FYEKMQ (reference sequence). This CDR3 spans 15 amino acids. V lost 1 base to trimming and J lost 7 bases, with 14 bases between them. CDR3 DNA sequence: TGTGCCAGCAGCTTAGAGGGTAGTTTGGGAAATGAGCAGTTCTTC. Translation: CASSLEGSLGNEQFF.

The chain's CDR3 is CSAIQGFGNQPQHF. CDR3 bases: TGCAGTGCTATCCAGGGTTTCGGCAATCAGCCCCAGCATTTT. The chain links TRBV20-1 to TRBJ1-5, with D perhaps matching TRBD1 (5 bases). The CDR3 covers 14 residues. The germline gives CDR1 DFQATT, CDR2 SNEGSKA (reference sequence). V was trimmed by 4 bases and J by 2 bases, leaving 12 bases between them.

The J gene is TRBJ2-7, the V gene TRBV5-6; D is unresolved. The CDR3 length is 14 residues. Germline loops: CDR1 SGHDT, CDR2 YYEEEE. Trimming stripped 6 bases from V and 3 bases from J, with 16 bases between. The CDR3 DNA sequence: TGTGCCAGCACCTCAGTCGGCACCGGCTACGAGCAGTACTTC. Its protein is CASTSVGTGYEQYF.

The chain is built from TRBV7-9 and TRBJ1-1; a weak D match, TRBD1 (5 bases). Looked up from germline, CDR1 is SEHNR and CDR2 is FQNEAQ (reference sequence). Trimming removed 4 bases from V and 2 bases from J, with 11 bases in between. There are 14 residues in the CDR3. The CDR3 DNA is TGTGCCAGCAGCTCAGACAGACAAAACACTGAAGCTTTCTTT. The encoded protein is CASSSDRQNTEAFF.

This sequence joins TRBV19 and TRBJ1-1; 7 nucleotides agree with TRBD1. This CDR3 region has 16 residues. After removal of 5 bases from V and 0 bases from J, the junction contained 9 bases not matched to a gene. In germline, CDR1 is LNHDA, CDR2 SQIVND (reference sequence). The CDR3 nucleotides read TGTGCCAGTAGTGCCGACAGGGCTTCCATGAACACTGAAGCTTTCTTT. This codes for CASSADRASMNTEAFF.

The V gene is TRBV20-1, the J gene TRBJ2-7; tentative D call: TRBD2 (5 bases). With 5 bases removed from V and 0 bases from J, the gap between germline ends came to 20 bases. The CDR3 has 16 amino acids. Germline CDR1 and CDR2: DFQATT and SNEGSKA (reference sequence). CDR3 sequence reads: CSAPPRTSRSSYEQYF. DNA for the CDR3: TGCAGTGCTCCTCCCCGGACTTCCAGGAGCTCCTACGAGCAGTACTTC.

The chain couples TRBV5-1 to TRBJ2-7, with D perhaps TRBD1 or TRBD2 (6 bases each). This CDR3 contains 13 residues. The V end was cut by 4 bases, the J end by 7 bases, with 15 bases between. Germline V CDR1 and CDR2: SGHRS, YFSETQ. CDR3 coding DNA: TGCGCCAGCAGCCAGGGGACTGCATGGGAGCAGTACTTC. Amino acid sequence: CASSQGTAWEQYF.

The V call is TRBV9, the J call TRBJ1-1; D is perhaps TRBD1 (5 bases). The ends were cut back, 0 bases at V and 6 bases at J, with 12 bases in the middle. This CDR3 spans 14 amino acids. Looked up from germline, CDR1 is SGDLS and CDR2 is YYNGEE. The CDR3 DNA reads TGTGCCAGCAGCGTAGTGGGGGGATTCCCTGAAGCTTTCTTT. It encodes CASSVVGGFPEAFF.

The J gene is TRBJ2-5, the V gene TRBV20-1; 8 bases map to TRBD1. V lost 0 bases to trimming and J lost 9 bases; unmatched junction nucleotides: 12. From germline, CDR1 is DFQATT and CDR2 SNEGSKA (reference sequence). This CDR3 region has 15 residues. CDR3 amino acids: CSARDAQGAGMAQYF. In DNA, the CDR3 is TGCAGTGCTAGAGATGCCCAGGGGGCCGGCATGGCCCAGTACTTC.

The CDR3 bases are TGTGCCTGGAGTGGCTGGAATACGCAGTATTTT. Amino acid sequence: CAWSGWNTQYF. The gene calls are TRBV30 and TRBJ2-3; D unresolved. The length of the CDR3 is 11 residues. V lost 1 base, J lost 7 bases, and 6 bases lay in between. The V gene's germline CDR1 is GTSNPN and CDR2 SVGIG (reference sequence).

The chain is built from TRBV12-5 and TRBJ2-7, with D perhaps matching TRBD1 (6 bases). Trimming removed 1 base at V and 5 bases at J, with 6 bases between. The length of the CDR3 is 12 residues. Germline V gives CDR1 LGHNT, CDR2 FRNRAP. DNA for the CDR3: TGTGCTAGTGGTTTGGACAGGGACGAGCAGTACTTC. As protein: CASGLDRDEQYF.

The chain recombines TRBV4-2 with TRBJ1-1, with no clear D. Trimming left V 1 base short and J 0 bases short, with 12 bases between. Germline V gene lookup returns CDR1 LGHNA and CDR2 YNFKEQ. CDR3 length: 16 amino acids. CDR3 sequence reads: CASSQAPAGLNTEAFF. The CDR3 DNA follows: TGTGCCAGCAGCCAAGCCCCGGCAGGTTTGAACACTGAAGCTTTCTTT.

This chain connects TRBV2 to TRBJ2-5, with D perhaps TRBD2 (6 bases). This CDR3 contains 12 residues. Germline V gives CDR1 SNHLY, CDR2 FYNNEI. Between the trimmed V and J ends, which lost 6 bases and 4 bases, there was a span of 9 bases. CDR3 sequence: CASRGGIETQYF. DNA for the CDR3: TGTGCCAGCAGGGGAGGCATAGAGACCCAGTACTTC.

The chain couples TRBV7-9 to TRBJ1-5; possible D gene TRBD1, 6 bases. V lost 3 bases and J 4 bases, leaving 13 bases between the germline ends. Germline V CDR1 and CDR2: SEHNR, FQNEAQ (reference sequence). The CDR3 covers 15 residues. The CDR3 bases are TGTGCCAGCAGCTTTGGCGGGACACAAAATCAGCCCCAGCATTTT. As protein: CASSFGGTQNQPQHF.

This clonotype is a singleton in its sample. CDR3 in DNA: TGTGCCAGAGGGGGGTCAGGGCGAAGTCTCCAAGAGACCCAGTACTTC. Its protein is CARGGSGRSLQETQYF. The chain links TRBV2 to TRBJ2-5, with D possibly being TRBD1 or TRBD2 (6 bases each). Looked up from germline, CDR1 is SNHLY and CDR2 is FYNNEI. V dropped 9 bases and J dropped 1 base, with 21 bases sitting between them. The CDR3 is 16 residues long.

The rearrangement joins TRBV12-3 or TRBV12-4 to TRBJ2-3; 14 bases map to TRBD2. J was trimmed by 0 bases and V by 4 bases; bases with no gene match: 9. CDR3 length: 19 amino acids. The CDR3 region is CASSSSGTSGGSSTDTQYF. The CDR3, as DNA: TGTGCCAGCAGTTCCTCCGGGACTAGCGGGGGATCTAGCACAGATACGCAGTATTTT.

The rearrangement joins TRBV10-2 to TRBJ2-3, with 13 bases fitting TRBD2. The CDR3 extends over 16 amino acids. Germline-derived CDR1 and CDR2 are WSHSY and SAAADI. J gave up 4 bases and V 3 bases, and 4 bases lay outside the gene matches. CDR3 nucleotide sequence: TGCGCCAGCAGTGACTGGACTAGCGGGGGCCCAGATACGCAGTATTTT. Amino acid sequence: CASSDWTSGGPDTQYF.

This clonotype showed up just a few times. The chain carries TRBV3-1 and TRBJ2-7; D not certain. The V gene lost 0 bases and the J gene lost 5 bases, with 17 bases spanning the gap. CDR3 length: 16 residues. Germline CDR1 and CDR2: LGHDT and YNNKEL (reference sequence). CDR3 loop: CASSQDVPRGLHEQYF. In DNA form, the CDR3 reads TGTGCCAGCAGCCAAGATGTCCCAAGAGGTTTGCACGAGCAGTACTTC.

The chain joins TRBV7-2 to TRBJ1-2; 11 nucleotides line up with TRBD1. Germline V gene sequence: CDR1 SGHTA, CDR2 FQGNSA. This CDR3 region has 17 residues. V lost 2 bases, J lost 5 bases, and 10 bases stayed unmatched. The CDR3 spells CASSLSLDRGRWYGYTF. The CDR3, as DNA: TGTGCCAGCAGCTTAAGTTTGGACAGGGGGCGATGGTATGGCTACACCTTC.